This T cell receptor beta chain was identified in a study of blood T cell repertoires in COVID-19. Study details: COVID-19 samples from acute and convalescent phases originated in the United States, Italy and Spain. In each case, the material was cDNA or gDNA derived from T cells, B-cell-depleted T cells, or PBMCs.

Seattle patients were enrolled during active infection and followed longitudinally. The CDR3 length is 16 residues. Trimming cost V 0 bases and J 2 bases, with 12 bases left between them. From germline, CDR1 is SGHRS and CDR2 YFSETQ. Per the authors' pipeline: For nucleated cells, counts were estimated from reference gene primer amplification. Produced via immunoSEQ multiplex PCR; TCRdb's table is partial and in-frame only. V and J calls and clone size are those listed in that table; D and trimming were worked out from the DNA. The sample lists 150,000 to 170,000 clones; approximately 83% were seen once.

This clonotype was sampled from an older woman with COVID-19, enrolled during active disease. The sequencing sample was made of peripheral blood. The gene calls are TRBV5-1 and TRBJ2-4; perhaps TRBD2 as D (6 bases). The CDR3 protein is CASSLEEGRSKNIQYF. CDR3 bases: TGCGCCAGCAGCTTGGAGGAAGGGAGGTCCAAAAACATTCAGTACTTC.